This TCR beta chain was found in a study of beta chain features in type 1 diabetes. Study context: Analysis included 100 million to 110 million sorted cells drawn from all samples. General study points: Fewer insertions but more deletions were seen at VDJ junctions in type 1 diabetes patients. All four CD4+ subsets from Type 1 diabetes patients carried moderately but significantly shorter TCRB CDR3s.

In total, each donor contributed a single heparinised blood draw that averaged approximately 120 mL. Using CD45RO/CCR7/CD25/CD127/CD95/CD27, CD4+ naive, central memory, regulatory and stem cell-like memory cells were sorted. Notes on this clone: Its antigen is undetermined.

The study reverse transcribed the entire isolated RNA, so it sequenced expressed TCRB transcripts. Libraries were prepared by immunoSEQ multiplex PCR; TCRdb keeps only in-frame clonotypes and omits some of them. The table includes under 300,000 clones, roughly a tenth detected once. V dropped 4 bases and J dropped 3; count of bases not matched to a gene: 8. CDR1 and CDR2 from the germline V gene are SGHNT and YENEEA. This CDR3 contains 16 residues. The clonotype comes from a young man with type 1 diabetes. Sequencing input: naive CD4+ T cells from blood. This chain uses TRBV11-3 with TRBJ2-2, with 7 positions matching TRBD1. CDR3 sequence (DNA): TGTGCCAGCAGCTCCCGACAGGGTGCTTACACCGGGGAGCTGTTTTTT. It is translated as CASSSRQGAYTGELFF.